This T cell receptor (beta chain) was obtained from a study of early T cells in non-severe SARS-CoV-2 infection. About the research overall: The authors sequenced bulk RNA from unsorted whole blood, leaving chains unpaired. Overall study findings and caveats: Database matching using VDJdb favored anti-spike CD8 responses, with private and CD4 specificities left missing.

Regarding this clonotype: The target antigen is unknown.

Trimming removed 5 bases from V and 5 bases from J, with 16 bases in between. The V gene's germline CDR1 is DFQATT and CDR2 SNEGSKA (reference sequence). This CDR3 contains 13 residues. The TCR library protocol was used to attach unique molecular identifiers. These identifiers were attached to individual cDNA molecules. TCRdb fed the 5' RACE reads into MiXCR, producing one record per CDR3 protein. Here the sample spans 35,000 to 55,000 distinct CDR3 sequences, roughly 6.6% being singletons. The specimen comprised whole blood, sampled at baseline. The V and J genes are TRBV20-1 and TRBJ2-7, with D perhaps matching TRBD1 (6 bases). This receptor was obtained from an adult who was a healthcare worker with PCR-confirmed SARS-CoV-2 infection or an uninfected control (not recorded which). The CDR3 DNA reads as TGCAGTGCTGGCCCACAGGGTAGGGACGAGCAGTACTTC. Translated: CSAGPQGRDEQYF.